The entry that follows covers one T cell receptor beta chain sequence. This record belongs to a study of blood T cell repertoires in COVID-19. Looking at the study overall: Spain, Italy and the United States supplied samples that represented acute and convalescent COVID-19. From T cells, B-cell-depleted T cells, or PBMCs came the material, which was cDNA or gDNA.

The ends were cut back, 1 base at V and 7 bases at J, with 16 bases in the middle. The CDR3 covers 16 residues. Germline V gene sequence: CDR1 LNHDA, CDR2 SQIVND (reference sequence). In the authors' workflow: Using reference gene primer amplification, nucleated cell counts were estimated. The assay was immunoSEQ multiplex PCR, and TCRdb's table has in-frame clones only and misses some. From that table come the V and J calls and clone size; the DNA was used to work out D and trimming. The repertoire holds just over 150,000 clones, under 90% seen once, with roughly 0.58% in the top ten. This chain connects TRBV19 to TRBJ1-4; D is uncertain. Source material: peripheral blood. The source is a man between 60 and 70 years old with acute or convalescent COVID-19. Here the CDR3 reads CASSIGRAARREKLFF. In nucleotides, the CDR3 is TGTGCCAGTAGTATAGGGCGGGCTGCGCGTCGTGAAAAACTGTTTTTT.